The next 10 T cell receptor beta chains were all read from a single sample in a study of T cells in localized non-small cell lung cancer. The method was immunoSEQ multiplex PCR; TCRdb's version includes in-frame clones alone and lacks a portion of them. The data hold tens of thousands of clones, with 85% to 90% observed a single time. The sample here was peripheral blood, taken before any cancer treatment. Receptors originate from a woman between 18 and 55 years old with stage III lung adenocarcinoma.

This clone has a single count. The chain joins TRBV7-3 to TRBJ1-2; possible D gene TRBD1, 5 bases. This CDR3 has 14 residues. The germline V gene encodes CDR1 SGHTA and CDR2 FQGTGA. Between the trimmed V and J ends, which lost 5 bases and 8 bases, there was a span of 18 bases. The chain's CDR3 is CASSLYGGGEGYTF. Here the CDR3 DNA reads TGTGCCAGCAGCCTATATGGGGGAGGGGAAGGCTACACCTTC.

The genes are TRBV6-6 and TRBJ1-2, with 9 nucleotides matching TRBD1. Germline lookup yields CDR1 MNHNY and CDR2 SVGAGI (reference sequence). V dropped 0 bases and J dropped 2; count of bases not matched to a gene: 1. The CDR3 is made up of 15 amino acids. The CDR3 loop is CASSYSGQGNYGYTF. In nucleotides, the CDR3 is TGTGCCAGCAGTTACTCGGGACAGGGAAACTATGGCTACACCTTC.

The chain carries TRBV6-1 and TRBJ1-2; D is ambiguous. The germline V and J ends were trimmed by 3 bases and 4 bases, with 21 bases remaining between them. The V gene's germline CDR1 is MNHNS and CDR2 SASEGT. The CDR3 loop spans 17 amino acids. The CDR3 DNA follows: TGTGCCAGCAGTGATGAGGTGGCGGGCGGTTTTCTCTATGGCTACACCTTC. Protein: CASSDEVAGGFLYGYTF.

The chain employs TRBV6-1 and TRBJ2-2; TRBD2 aligns across 12 bases. The V segment lost 9 bases and the J segment 4 bases; nucleotides outside the gene matches: 6. The V gene's germline CDR1 is MNHNS and CDR2 SASEGT. The CDR3 contains 15 residues. The CDR3 sequence is CASGTSGLVTGELFF. The CDR3 DNA reads TGTGCCAGTGGGACTAGCGGGTTAGTCACCGGGGAGCTGTTTTTT.

The chain recombines TRBV6-1 with TRBJ1-2; TRBD1 matches at 8 bases. Germline CDR1 MNHNS, CDR2 SASEGT. Germline trimming cut 2 bases from V and 2 bases from J; bases unmatched to any gene: 10. This CDR3 has 17 residues. CDR3 loop: CASSEWGRGQGNYGYTF. The CDR3 DNA follows: TGTGCCAGCAGTGAATGGGGCAGGGGGCAGGGGAACTATGGCTACACCTTC.

This chain uses TRBV6-1 with TRBJ1-5; TRBD1 matches at 8 bases. The CDR3 runs 15 residues. After removal of 7 bases from V and 4 bases from J, the junction contained 9 bases not matched to a gene. Germline V CDR1 and CDR2: MNHNS, SASEGT. Written as DNA, the CDR3 is TGTGCCAGCAACCTCCAGGGGGCCGGTAATCAGCCCCAGCATTTT. Its translation is CASNLQGAGNQPQHF.

The chain recombines TRBV19 with TRBJ1-1; weak D call: TRBD1 (5 bases). The ends were cut back, 3 bases at V and 1 base at J, with 9 bases in the middle. From germline, CDR1 is LNHDA and CDR2 SQIVND (reference sequence). The CDR3 has 14 amino acids. The CDR3 nucleotides are TGTGCCAGTAGTATGTATGGGGGGAACACTGAAGCTTTCTTT. This encodes CASSMYGGNTEAFF. Full variable domain (outside the CDR3, taken from reference TRBV19 and TRBJ1-1): DGGITQSPKYLFRKEGQNVTLSCEQNLNHDAMYWYRQDPGQGLRLIYYSQIVNDFQKGDIAEGYSVSREKKESFPLTVTSAQKNPTAFYLCASSMYGGNTEAFFGQGTRLTVV.

The chain uses TRBV11-2 and TRBJ1-1; TRBD1 agrees at 11 bases. V shed 4 bases, J shed 2 bases, and the junction held 9 bases outside the gene matches. CDR3 length: 17 residues. Germline V lookup: CDR1 SGHAT, CDR2 FQNNGV. The CDR3 DNA reads TGTGCCAGCAGCTCCTGGGCGGACAGGGGGCCTAACACTGAAGCTTTCTTT. Residues: CASSSWADRGPNTEAFF.

The V and J genes are TRBV5-1 and TRBJ1-6, with D unclear. CDR1 is SGHRS, CDR2 YFSETQ, per germline. The CDR3 totals 14 residues. Trimming stripped 4 bases from V and 9 bases from J, with 14 bases between. CDR3 DNA sequence: TGCGCCAGCAGCCCAGCCTCGGGCGGTTCACCCCTCCACTTT. Amino acid sequence: CASSPASGGSPLHF.

This sequence joins TRBV2 and TRBJ2-2; tentatively, D is TRBD2 (5 bases). V was clipped by 5 bases and J by 2 bases, with 12 bases between them. CDR1 is SNHLY, CDR2 FYNNEI, per germline. The length of the CDR3 is 15 residues. The CDR3 sequence: CASSKTRGNTGELFF. CDR3 nucleotides: TGTGCCAGCAGTAAAACTAGAGGAAACACCGGGGAGCTGTTTTTT.